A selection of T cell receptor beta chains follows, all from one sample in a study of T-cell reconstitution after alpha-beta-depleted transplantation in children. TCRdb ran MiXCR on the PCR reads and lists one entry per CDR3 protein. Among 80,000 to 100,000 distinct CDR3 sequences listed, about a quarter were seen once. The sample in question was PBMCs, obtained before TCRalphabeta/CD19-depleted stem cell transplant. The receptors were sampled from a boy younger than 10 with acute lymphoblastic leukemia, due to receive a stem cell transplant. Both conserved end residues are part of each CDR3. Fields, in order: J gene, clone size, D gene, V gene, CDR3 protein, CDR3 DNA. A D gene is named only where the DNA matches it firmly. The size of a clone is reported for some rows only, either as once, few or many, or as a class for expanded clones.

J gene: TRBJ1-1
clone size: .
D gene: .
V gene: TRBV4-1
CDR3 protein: CASSQGTANTEAFF
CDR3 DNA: TGCGCCAGCAGCCAAGGCACAGCGAACACTGAAGCTTTCTTT

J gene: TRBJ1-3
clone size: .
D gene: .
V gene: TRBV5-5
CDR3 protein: CASSFLPSGNTIYF
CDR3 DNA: TGTGCCAGCAGCTTTCTACCCTCGGGAAACACCATATATTTT

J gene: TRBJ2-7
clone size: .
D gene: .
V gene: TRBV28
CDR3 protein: CASSLRTGLRGYEQYF
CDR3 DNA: TGTGCCAGCAGTTTAAGGACTGGACTCCGGGGCTACGAGCAGTACTTC

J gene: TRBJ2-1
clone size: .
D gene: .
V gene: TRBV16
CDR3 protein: CASSQPRMGYNEQFF
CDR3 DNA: TGTGCCAGCAGCCAACCAAGAATGGGGTACAATGAGCAGTTCTTC

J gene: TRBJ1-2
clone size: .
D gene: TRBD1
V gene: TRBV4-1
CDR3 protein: CASSQVPGGGYGYTF
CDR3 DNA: TGCGCCAGCAGCCAAGTCCCAGGGGGTGGCTATGGCTACACCTTC

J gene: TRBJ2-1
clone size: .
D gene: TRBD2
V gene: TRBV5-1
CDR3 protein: CASSHIIPGLVRNEQFF
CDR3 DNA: TGCGCCAGCAGCCACATTATCCCGGGACTAGTTAGAAATGAGCAGTTCTTC

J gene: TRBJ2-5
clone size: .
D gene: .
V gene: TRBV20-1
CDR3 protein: CSGSGFGGSQTQYF
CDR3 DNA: TGCAGTGGATCGGGGTTCGGCGGCTCGCAGACCCAGTACTTC

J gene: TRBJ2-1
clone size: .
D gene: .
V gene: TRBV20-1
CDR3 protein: CSLNRGLDNEQFF
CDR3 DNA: TGCAGCCTCAACCGTGGATTGGACAATGAGCAGTTCTTC

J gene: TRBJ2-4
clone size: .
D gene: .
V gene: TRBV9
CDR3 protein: CASSVGLAGQAKNIQYF
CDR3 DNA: TGTGCCAGCAGCGTAGGGCTTGCGGGCCAAGCCAAAAACATTCAGTACTTC

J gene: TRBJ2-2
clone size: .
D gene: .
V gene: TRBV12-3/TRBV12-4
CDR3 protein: CASGEGRTGELFF
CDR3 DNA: TGTGCCAGCGGTGAGGGGAGGACCGGGGAGCTGTTTTTT

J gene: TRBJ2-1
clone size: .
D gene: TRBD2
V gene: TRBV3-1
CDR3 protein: CASSLDSTSGGNEQFF
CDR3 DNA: TGTGCCAGCAGCCTTGATTCGACTAGCGGAGGGAATGAGCAGTTCTTC

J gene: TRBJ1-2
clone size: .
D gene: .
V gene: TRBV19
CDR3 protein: CASSIAYGYTF
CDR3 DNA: TGTGCCAGTAGTATAGCATATGGCTACACCTTC

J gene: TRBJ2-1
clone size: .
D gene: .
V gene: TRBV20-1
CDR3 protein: CSARHEQFF
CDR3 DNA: TGCAGTGCCCGGCATGAGCAGTTCTTC

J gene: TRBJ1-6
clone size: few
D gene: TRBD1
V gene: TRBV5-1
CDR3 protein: CASSLDREGSPLHF
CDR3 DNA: TGCGCCAGCAGCCTAGACAGGGAGGGCTCACCCCTCCACTTT

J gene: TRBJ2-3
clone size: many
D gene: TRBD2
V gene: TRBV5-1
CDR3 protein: CASNLAEGWDTQYF
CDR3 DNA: TGCGCCAGCAACCTAGCGGAAGGGTGGGATACGCAGTATTTT